This T cell receptor beta chain derives from a study of vaccination effects on CD4 cells after COVID-19 (dated by TCRdb to the early 2020s). Regarding the study in general: In the ViraFEST assay, PBMC were stimulated with viral peptide pools, and TCR sequencing was then used to find antigen-specific CD4+ T cell clonotypes based on their expansion. The Oncomine TCR Beta short-read assay on an Illumina iSeq 100 was used to sequence cultures from other donors in the study. A total of 10 COVID-19 convalescent patients and a few SARS-CoV-2-naive healthy vaccine recipients were included in the full study. Each well held fewer than 2.5 million PBMC cultured in IMDM containing around 5% human AB serum, 10 IU/ml IL-2 and gentamicin, along with around 11 ug/ml peptides. The study compared SARS-CoV-2 spike-specific CD4+ TCR repertoires before and after mRNA vaccination in COVID-19 convalescent patients and infection-naive vaccine recipients. Across the study, the median time from the second dose to post-vaccine sampling was 72 days (range 14 to 241).

Points on this clone: What this receptor recognizes is not known. No quality values exist for individual bases; no much larger clone is one base distant.

Summary of the overall study and its limitations: At late post-vaccination timepoints, both infection-induced and vaccine-induced clones showed marked clonal contraction, consistent with waning T cell responses. In healthy vaccine recipients, vaccine-induced clones were almost all SARS-CoV-2 mono-reactive, with only 1 of 255 cross-reactive with common cold coronaviruses. Only a small number of convalescent patients were included, and no early post-infection timepoints were available, which limited the study.

After more than nine days of culture, CD4+ T cells were isolated with the EasySep CD4+ T cell isolation kit. Each participant got two doses of an mRNA SARS-CoV-2 vaccine, either BNT162b2 or mRNA-1273. The absence of prior SARS-CoV-2 infection in healthy vaccine recipients was confirmed by negative nucleocapsid antibodies before and after vaccination. On days 3 and 7, half of the culture medium was replaced with fresh IL-2-containing medium. Unless noted otherwise, every peptide stimulation condition was grown in triplicate wells. Using Ficoll-Paque Plus gradient centrifugation, PBMC were separated from whole blood and then either used fresh or cryopreserved at -140C. The QIAamp micro DNA kit was used to extract genomic DNA from the cultured CD4+ T cells. The CDR3, cysteine through phenylalanine, is 15 amino acids long. The retained sequence is limited to the CDR3, 45 bases, with the frame set at the first base. The germline V gene gives CDR1 as MNHEY and CDR2 as SVGAGI. V gives up 0 bases and J gives up 7 bases, and the segment between their germline ends measures 13 bases.

The library was generated by the immunoSEQ multiplex PCR assay. DNA from the CD4+ T cells that had been cultured and isolated underwent TCR beta CDR3 sequencing. The source study handled its data this way. Non-productive TCR sequences were removed and reads were trimmed to the CDR3 region, keeping CDR3s of at least 7 amino acids. Antigen-specific clonotypes were identified using the MANAFEST web app by comparison of expansion in peptide wells against reference cultures. For clones to be considered positive, expansion at FDR<0.05 versus reference and all other wells, an odds ratio above 5, and a frequency above 0.1% in two replicate wells were required. A clonotype was called cross-reactive if it was significantly expanded both in SARS-CoV-2 spike wells and in at least one common cold coronavirus spike condition. Levenshtein distance calculated with the stringdist R package was used to assess CDR3 similarity, and unrooted trees were constructed with ape in R 3.6.1. This is the immuneACCESS table as TCRdb keeps it, with only in-frame sequences that have V and J called. A part of the clones is gone; compared with another copy, unresolved V genes explain less than half, and the rest is unexplained. V, J and clone size are taken as reported in that table, and D and trimming were inferred from the DNA itself. In this sample the table shows tens of thousands of clones, 73% of which occur a single time. Roughly 2.3% of the sample is in the top ten clones.

The V gene is TRBV6-5 and the J gene is TRBJ1-5; the D gene is not confidently resolved. The sequencing here drew on CD4+ T cells from PBMCs cultured without peptide, taken after COVID-19 vaccination. This sequence was found in a human donor who received a COVID-19 vaccine. The CDR3 protein: CASSYSVSPGQPQHF. The sequenced DNA: TGTGCCAGCAGTTACTCGGTTAGCCCGGGACAGCCCCAGCATTTT.